Below are 9 T cell receptor beta chains sequenced from a single sample in a study of PD-L1 blockade in urothelial cancer. Time point denoted: pretreatment peripheral blood. Generated by immunoSEQ multiplex PCR, the TCRdb table keeps only in-frame clones and is missing some. The sample records tens of thousands of clones, 84% being singletons. The specimen comprised PBMCs, sampled around atezolizumab (anti-PD-L1) treatment. The receptors derive from a man aged 55 to 69 with urothelial cancer.

V and J are TRBV19 and TRBJ1-2; TRBD1 might be the D (6 bases). Germline loops: CDR1 LNHDA, CDR2 SQIVND (reference sequence). The CDR3 runs to 13 residues. Deletions cut 4 bases from V and 2 bases from J, with 8 bases between. CDR3 sequence reads: CASSNTGNYGYTF. CDR3 bases: TGTGCCAGTAGTAATACAGGGAACTATGGCTACACCTTC.

The chain couples TRBV5-6 to TRBJ2-1; D possibly corresponds to TRBD2 (6 bases). Looked up from germline, CDR1 is SGHDT and CDR2 is YYEEEE. Trimming took 5 bases from V and 7 from J, leaving 19 bases between them. This CDR3 spans 15 amino acids. The CDR3 DNA is TGTGCCAGCAGTTGGGAGGCGGGTTCTCATAATGAGCAGTTCTTC. It codes for CASSWEAGSHNEQFF.

The V call is TRBV18, the J call TRBJ2-1, with 13 bases aligning to TRBD2. CDR1 is KGHSH, CDR2 LQKENI, per germline. CDR3 size: 17 residues. The V segment lost 6 bases and the J segment 4 bases; nucleotides outside the gene matches: 9. In nucleotides, the CDR3 is TGTGCCAGCTCGCCCTTCATACTAGCGGGGGGGTACAATGAGCAGTTCTTC. Its protein product is CASSPFILAGGYNEQFF.

The genes are TRBV27 and TRBJ2-2; TRBD1 might be the D (5 bases). The CDR3 is 14 amino acids. The V and J ends lost 2 bases and 4 bases respectively, with 8 bases between them. Germline V CDR1 and CDR2: MNHEY, SMNVEV (reference sequence). The CDR3 DNA reads TGTGCCAGCAGTTTAAATCAGGGCACCGGGGAGCTGTTTTTT. It yields the protein CASSLNQGTGELFF.

J is TRBJ1-1 and V is TRBV6-1, with D perhaps TRBD1 (6 bases). Trimming left V 6 bases short and J 3 bases short, with 11 bases between. The V gene's germline CDR1 is MNHNS and CDR2 SASEGT. This CDR3 contains 13 residues. Here the CDR3 DNA reads TGTGCCAGCAGCGTCAACAGGGACACTGAAGCTTTCTTT. It yields the protein CASSVNRDTEAFF.

The gene calls are TRBV28 and TRBJ1-5, with 7 bases identical to TRBD1. CDR1 and CDR2 (germline): MDHEN, SYDVKM. J lost 0 bases, V lost 5 bases, and 10 bases had no gene match. The CDR3 totals 17 residues. The CDR3 DNA is TGTGCCAGCAGTCGGGGACAGCGTTCATATAGCAATCAGCCCCAGCATTTT. It yields the protein CASSRGQRSYSNQPQHF.

The chain joins TRBV5-4 to TRBJ2-1; 7 positions match TRBD2. Germline-derived CDR1 and CDR2 are SGHNT and YYREEE (reference sequence). This CDR3 region has 15 residues. The V gene end was trimmed by 0 bases and the J gene end by 7 bases; junction bases not matched to a gene: 7. The CDR3 sequence is CASSLGGRAPNEQFF. The CDR3 region has the DNA TGTGCCAGCAGCTTGGGAGGGAGGGCCCCGAATGAGCAGTTCTTC.

The chain links TRBV29-1 to TRBJ1-1, with a weak D call TRBD1 (6 bases). Germline V gene data show CDR1 as SQVTM and CDR2 as ANQGSEA. Trimming pared 2 bases from V and 3 bases from J, leaving 7 bases between. CDR3 length equals 12 residues. The CDR3 sequence is CSVEQGHTEAFF. CDR3 nucleotides: TGCAGCGTTGAACAGGGGCACACTGAAGCTTTCTTT.

The chain recombines TRBV28 with TRBJ1-1; no definite D call. Germline V gene lookup returns CDR1 MDHEN and CDR2 SYDVKM. The length of the CDR3 is 19 residues. V was cut by 6 bases and J by 4 bases, with 30 bases left in between. The DNA for the CDR3 is TGTGCCAGCAGGTTTGACCACTGGGGAGGACTCACCCGGGGCACTGAAGCTTTCTTT. It specifies CASRFDHWGGLTRGTEAFF.